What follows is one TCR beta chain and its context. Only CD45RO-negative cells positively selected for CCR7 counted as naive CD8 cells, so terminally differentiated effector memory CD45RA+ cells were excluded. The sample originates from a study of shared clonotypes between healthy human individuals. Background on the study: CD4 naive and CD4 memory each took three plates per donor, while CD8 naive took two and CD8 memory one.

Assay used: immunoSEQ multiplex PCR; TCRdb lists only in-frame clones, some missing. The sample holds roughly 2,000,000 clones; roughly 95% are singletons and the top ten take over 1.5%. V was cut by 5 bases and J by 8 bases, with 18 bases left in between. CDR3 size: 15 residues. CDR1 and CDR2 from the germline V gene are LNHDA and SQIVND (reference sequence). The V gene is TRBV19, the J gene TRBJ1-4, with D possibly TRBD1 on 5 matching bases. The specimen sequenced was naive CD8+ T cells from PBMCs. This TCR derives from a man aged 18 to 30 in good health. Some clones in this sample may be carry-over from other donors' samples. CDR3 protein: CASSPGTLRKEKLFF. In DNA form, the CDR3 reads TGTGCCAGTAGTCCCGGGACCCTCAGAAAGGAAAAACTGTTTTTT.